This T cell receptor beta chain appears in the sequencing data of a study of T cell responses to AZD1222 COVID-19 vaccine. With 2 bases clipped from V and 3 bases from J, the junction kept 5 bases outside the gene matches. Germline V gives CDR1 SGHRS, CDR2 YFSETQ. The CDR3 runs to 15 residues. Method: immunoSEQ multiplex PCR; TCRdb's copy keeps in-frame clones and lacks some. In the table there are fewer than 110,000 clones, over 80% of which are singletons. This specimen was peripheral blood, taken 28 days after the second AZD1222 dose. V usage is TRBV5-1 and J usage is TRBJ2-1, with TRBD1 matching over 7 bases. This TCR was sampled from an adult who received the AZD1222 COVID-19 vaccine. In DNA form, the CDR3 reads TGCGCCAGCAGCTTTCGGGACAGACACTACAATGAGCAGTTCTTC. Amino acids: CASSFRDRHYNEQFF. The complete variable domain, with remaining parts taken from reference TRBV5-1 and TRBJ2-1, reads KAGVTQTPRYLIKTRGQQVTLSCSPISGHRSVSWYQQTPGQGLQFLFEYFSETQRNKGNFPGRFSGRQFSNSRSEMNVSTLELGDSALYLCASSFRDRHYNEQFFGPGTRLTVL.